The T cell receptor (beta chain) under discussion was sequenced for a study of cytomegalovirus exposure and HLA in healthy donors. Study observations and caveats: Donor immune exposure was known only as CMV serostatus. The study designated around 150 TCR beta chains cytomegalovirus-associated. A later analysis revealed that TCR association rates differed between HLA loci, peaking at DRB1 and bottoming out at HLA-C. CMV antigen specificity of a few CMV-associated chains was confirmed in vitro.

This clone was seen just once. Its antigen is unknown. The PCR contained 60 Vbeta and 13 Jbeta primers. Data came from immunoSEQ multiplex PCR; TCRdb stores just in-frame clones and leaves some out. The profile shows 70,000 to 95,000 clones, 79% of them singletons. The CDR3 contains 10 residues. Looked up from germline, CDR1 is SQVTM and CDR2 is ANQGSEA. The V gene end was trimmed by 7 bases and the J gene end by 8 bases; junction bases not matched to a gene: 4. Input material: PBMCs. The sequence derives from a woman between 40 and 50 years old in good health and CMV-seropositive. The gene calls are TRBV29-1 and TRBJ1-1, with 7 bases identical to TRBD1. CDR3 nucleotide sequence: TGCAGCGCTGGGACAGAGGAAGCTTTCTTT. As protein: CSAGTEEAFF.